This TCR beta chain was recovered during a study of T-cell memory formation after mild COVID-19. Background on the study: TCR clusters were largely donor specific. Overall study results and limits: While clones contracting from day 15 to 85 were balanced between CD4 and CD8, later expanders leaned CD4+. Day 37-peaking second-wave clones had unconfirmed SARS-CoV-2 specificity. Some SARS-CoV-2-responding clones were already detected in memory before infection.

MiXCR was run by TCRdb on the 5' RACE reads, yielding one entry per CDR3 protein. This sample has roughly 340,000 distinct CDR3 sequences, with less than 20% found just once. The germline V gene encodes CDR1 DFQATT and CDR2 SNEGSKA (reference sequence). CDR3 length: 13 amino acids. V lost 1 base and J lost 4; bases outside the gene matches: 4. At least ten counts were recorded for this clonotype. Its antigen is as yet unknown. The chain carries TRBV20-1 and TRBJ2-7; 7 bases align to TRBD2. This clonotype was sampled from a man aged 18 to 30 who had mild COVID-19 (a few samples of this study predate the infection). Cell type and time point are not known. The sequenced sample was PBMCs or a T cell subset sorted from them (not recorded which). CDR3 amino acids: CSARVFGGYEQYV. CDR3 coding DNA: TGCAGTGCTAGAGTCTTCGGGGGGTACGAGCAGTACGTC.